A single sample gave rise to the 17 T cell receptor beta chains below, sequenced in a study of CD8+ T cells in alopecia areata. As the sequencing template, cDNA was produced by extracting RNA and reverse transcribing it. The data were produced by immunoSEQ multiplex PCR, yet TCRdb's version contains in-frame clones alone and is incomplete. This sample has 65,000 to 75,000 clones; approximately 45% occur once, and the top ten carry about 18%. The sequencing used CD8+ T cells sorted from blood, collected at week 0. Receptors were obtained from a human donor with alopecia areata.

The chain uses TRBV9 and TRBJ2-6; tentatively, D is TRBD1 (6 bases). V lost 4 bases, J lost 0 bases, and 17 bases lay in between. CDR3 length: 18 residues. Germline CDR1 and CDR2: SGDLS and YYNGEE. CDR3 region: CASSTYTSTGSGANVLTF. CDR3 bases: TGTGCCAGCAGCACCTATACCTCGACAGGCTCTGGGGCCAACGTCCTGACTTTC. The variable domain in full, completed from reference TRBV9 and TRBJ2-6, reads DSGVTQTPKHLITATGQRVTLRCSPRSGDLSVYWYQQSLDQGLQFLIQYYNGEERAKGNILERFSAQQFPDLHSELNLSSLELGDSALYFCASSTYTSTGSGANVLTFGAGSRLTVL.

The chain is built from TRBV5-1 and TRBJ2-5, with D tentatively TRBD1 (6 bases). Germline V gives CDR1 SGHRS, CDR2 YFSETQ. V lost 5 bases and J 1 base, leaving 12 bases between the germline ends. The CDR3 is 14 amino acids. This chain's CDR3 is CASRQEGGQETQYF. CDR3 nucleotides: TGCGCCAGCAGACAGGAAGGGGGCCAAGAGACCCAGTACTTC.

The CDR3 loop is CAWTARSEQYF. The CDR3 DNA is TGTGCCTGGACGGCCCGTTCAGAGCAGTACTTC. The V gene is TRBV30, the J gene TRBJ2-7; no clear D. V lost 4 bases and J 7 bases, leaving 11 bases between the germline ends. Germline CDR1 reads GTSNPN; CDR2 reads SVGIG (reference sequence). There are 11 residues in the CDR3.

The J gene is TRBJ2-7, the V gene TRBV29-1; D call uncertain. V lost 2 bases, J lost 9 bases, and 11 bases lay in between. CDR1 is SQVTM and CDR2 is ANQGSEA in the germline V gene. The CDR3 is 11 residues long. The chain's CDR3 is CSVEIGPGQYF. The CDR3 region has the DNA TGCAGCGTTGAAATTGGCCCCGGGCAGTACTTC.

This clone was counted between two and nine times. V usage is TRBV27 and J usage is TRBJ1-1, with D uncertain. V lost 2 bases and J lost 1, with 5 bases in between. Germline values: CDR1 MNHEY, CDR2 SMNVEV (reference sequence). This CDR3 region has 13 residues. The CDR3 reads CASSLQENTEAFF. The DNA for the CDR3 is TGTGCCAGCAGTTTACAAGAGAACACTGAAGCTTTCTTT.

V is TRBV28 and J is TRBJ2-5, with TRBD2 as a possible D gene (5 bases). Trimming removed 5 bases at V and 2 bases at J, with 15 bases between. The CDR3 runs 15 residues. Germline V lookup: CDR1 MDHEN, CDR2 SYDVKM. The CDR3, as DNA: TGTGCCAGCAGTCCTGAGGCGGGCCGGCAAGAGACCCAGTACTTC. Encoded protein: CASSPEAGRQETQYF.

The genes are TRBV19 and TRBJ1-5; the D is unclear. Trimming took off 4 bases at V and 8 bases at J, with 12 bases between the two ends. The CDR3 covers 13 residues. CDR1 is LNHDA, CDR2 SQIVND, per germline (reference sequence). The CDR3 sequence is CASSTRPWEPQHF. CDR3 nucleotide sequence: TGTGCCAGTAGTACCCGCCCTTGGGAGCCCCAGCATTTT.

The V call is TRBV30, the J call TRBJ2-1; 7 bases line up with TRBD2. The germline V gene encodes CDR1 GTSNPN and CDR2 SVGIG (reference sequence). Trimming at V came to 3 bases and at J to 6 bases, leaving 8 bases not matched to a gene. The CDR3 covers 14 residues. The CDR3: CAWSVASGFNEQFF. The CDR3 DNA sequence: TGTGCCTGGAGCGTCGCTAGCGGTTTCAATGAGCAGTTCTTC.

This clone came up a few times. The chain is built from TRBV29-1 and TRBJ2-3; 10 bases are a match to TRBD1. Germline V CDR1 and CDR2: SQVTM, ANQGSEA. The CDR3 is made up of 16 amino acids. V lost 5 bases, J lost 0 bases, and 8 bases stayed unmatched. The CDR3 loop is CSVPKRGQGSTDTQYF. CDR3 DNA sequence: TGCAGCGTTCCGAAAAGGGGACAGGGGAGCACAGATACGCAGTATTTT.

This clone counts as medium-sized. The chain combines TRBV5-5 with TRBJ2-7; D might be TRBD1 (6 bases). The V and J ends lost 4 bases and 6 bases respectively, with 11 bases between them. In germline, CDR1 is SGHKS, CDR2 YYEKEE (reference sequence). The CDR3 has 12 amino acids. CDR3 bases: TGTGCCAGCAGCGTCACAGGGTTCGAGCAGTACTTC. Translating it yields CASSVTGFEQYF.

V and J are TRBV29-1 and TRBJ1-5; D is unclear. This CDR3 has 13 amino acids. V lost 4 bases and J 1 base, leaving 8 bases between the germline ends. Germline CDR1 and CDR2: SQVTM and ANQGSEA. Written as DNA, the CDR3 is TGCAGCGTTGGGGTTTCCAGCAATCAGCCCCAGCATTTT. Its protein is CSVGVSSNQPQHF.

The chain employs TRBV5-1 and TRBJ2-7, with a weak D call TRBD1 (6 bases). Germline values: CDR1 SGHRS, CDR2 YFSETQ. V gave up 2 bases and J gave up 7 bases, with 16 bases separating them. This CDR3 contains 14 residues. Written as DNA, the CDR3 is TGCGCCAGCAGCTTCACAGGGTTGGAGGAAGAGCAGTACTTC. Its protein product is CASSFTGLEEEQYF.

The V call is TRBV5-6, the J call TRBJ1-4; 7 bases fit TRBD1. The CDR3 loop spans 14 amino acids. Germline CDR1 SGHDT, CDR2 YYEEEE. With V trimmed by 4 bases and J by 8 bases, 8 bases remained unmatched. The CDR3 DNA reads TGTGCCAGCAGCATCCGACAGGGCAAGGAAAAACTGTTTTTT. It yields the protein CASSIRQGKEKLFF.

This clone was seen more than once but under ten times. V gene TRBV11-2 combines with J gene TRBJ2-7; 8 nucleotides match TRBD1. Germline CDR1 is SGHAT and CDR2 is FQNNGV. This CDR3 is built from 14 residues. Unmatched junction bases numbered 3, after V lost 3 bases and J lost 2 bases. CDR3 in DNA: TGTGCCAGCAGCTTCGGGACAGGCACCTACGAGCAGTACTTC. Encoded protein: CASSFGTGTYEQYF.

The V call is TRBV29-1, the J call TRBJ1-1; TRBD1 is a possible D gene (6 bases). Trimming left V 7 bases short and J 6 bases short, with 12 bases between. This CDR3 comprises 11 residues. Germline V gene sequence: CDR1 SQVTM, CDR2 ANQGSEA. CDR3 region: CSAQGLSEAFF. The CDR3 coding sequence is TGCAGCGCACAGGGTCTCTCTGAAGCTTTCTTT.

This sequence joins TRBV9 and TRBJ2-1; D uncertain. Per the germline V gene, CDR1 is SGDLS and CDR2 is YYNGEE. The CDR3 consists of 11 residues. Trimming removed 3 bases at V and 5 bases at J, with 3 bases between. This chain's CDR3 is CASSENNEQFF. As DNA, the CDR3 is TGTGCCAGCAGCGAAAACAATGAGCAGTTCTTC.

The chain employs TRBV29-1 and TRBJ2-4; D may be TRBD1 or TRBD2 (6 bases each). Germline V gene data show CDR1 as SQVTM and CDR2 as ANQGSEA. V lost 6 bases to trimming and J lost 0 bases, with 18 bases between them. This CDR3 region has 16 residues. DNA of the CDR3: TGCAGCGTGAAGGGGGGTGAGGGACTAGCCAAAAACATTCAGTACTTC. As protein: CSVKGGEGLAKNIQYF.